One sample yielded the 8 T cell receptor beta chains listed below, sequenced in a study of T cell responses to AZD1222 COVID-19 vaccine. Sequencing used immunoSEQ multiplex PCR; TCRdb keeps in-frame clones, though not all of them. The data contain about 190,000 clones, roughly 92% of them singletons. This specimen consisted of peripheral blood, obtained on day 0 of AZD1222 vaccination. The receptors here all came from an adult in good health.

This chain connects TRBV18 to TRBJ2-6, with D possibly TRBD1 on 5 matching bases. The germline gives CDR1 KGHSH, CDR2 LQKENI. The CDR3 totals 18 residues. The V gene lost 3 bases and the J gene lost 2 bases, with 17 bases spanning the gap. The CDR3 loop reads CASSPLAQGTAGANVLTF. CDR3 DNA: TGTGCCAGCTCACCGTTAGCCCAGGGTACAGCTGGGGCCAACGTCCTGACTTTC.

V gene TRBV29-1 combines with J gene TRBJ2-1, with 7 bases that match TRBD2. Losses at the gene ends were 6 bases for V and 6 bases for J; bases not matched to a gene: 11. The CDR3 spans 14 residues. The germline gives CDR1 SQVTM, CDR2 ANQGSEA. CDR3 DNA: TGCAGCGTAACCTCGGGCCTAGCGGTCAATGAGCAGTTCTTC. Its translation is CSVTSGLAVNEQFF.

The rearrangement uses TRBV5-8 and TRBJ1-5; D unclear. The V end was cut by 0 bases, the J end by 2 bases, with 9 bases between. Germline CDR1 reads SGHTS; CDR2 reads YDEGEE. CDR3 length: 15 amino acids. The CDR3 DNA reads as TGTGCCAGCAGCTTGGACATCGCGGGCAATCAGCCCCAGCATTTT. Its protein is CASSLDIAGNQPQHF.

The chain combines TRBV4-3 with TRBJ1-3; the D gene is possibly TRBD1 (6 bases). Looked up from germline, CDR1 is LGHNA and CDR2 is YSLEER. Trimming pared 8 bases from V and 1 base from J, leaving 18 bases between. There are 16 residues in the CDR3. The CDR3 bases are TGCGCCAGCTCCCCGGGGGGCTTTTTTTCTGGAAACACCATATATTTT. Translation: CASSPGGFFSGNTIYF.

The chain carries TRBV28 and TRBJ1-4, with D maybe TRBD1 (5 bases). The CDR3 contains 14 residues. The germline gives CDR1 MDHEN, CDR2 SYDVKM. Trimming removed 5 bases at V and 4 bases at J, with 11 bases between. The CDR3 loop is CASSTSGGNEKLFF. CDR3 coding DNA: TGTGCCAGCAGTACCTCCGGGGGTAATGAAAAACTGTTTTTT.

V usage is TRBV11-3 and J usage is TRBJ2-1, with D perhaps matching TRBD1 (5 bases). The V and J ends lost 0 bases and 6 bases respectively, with 9 bases between them. Germline CDR1 and CDR2: SGHNT and YENEEA. The CDR3 contains 14 residues. The CDR3 region has the DNA TGTGCCAGCAGCTTAGATTCGCAGGGCAATGAGCAGTTCTTC. This codes for CASSLDSQGNEQFF. The entire variable domain, with the rest obtained from reference TRBV11-3 and TRBJ2-1, is as follows: EAGVVQSPRYKIIEKKQPVAFWCNPISGHNTLYWYLQNLGQGPELLIRYENEEAVDDSQLPKDRFSAERLKGVDSTLKIQPAELGDSAVYLCASSLDSQGNEQFFGPGTRLTVL.

The chain combines TRBV9 with TRBJ2-7; D call uncertain. The CDR3 consists of 14 residues. Germline V gene sequence: CDR1 SGDLS, CDR2 YYNGEE. Trimming left V 4 bases short and J 7 bases short, with 18 bases between. The CDR3 spells CASSPRVLGWEQYF. CDR3 nucleotides: TGTGCCAGCAGCCCCCGGGTCCTCGGGTGGGAGCAGTACTTC.

This chain uses TRBV4-1 with TRBJ1-2; the D is unclear. This CDR3 contains 13 residues. V lost 0 bases, J lost 4 bases, and 6 bases lay in between. The germline V gene encodes CDR1 MGHRA and CDR2 YSYEKL. The CDR3: CASSQDRRYGYTF. In DNA form, the CDR3 reads TGCGCCAGCAGCCAAGATCGGCGCTATGGCTACACCTTC.